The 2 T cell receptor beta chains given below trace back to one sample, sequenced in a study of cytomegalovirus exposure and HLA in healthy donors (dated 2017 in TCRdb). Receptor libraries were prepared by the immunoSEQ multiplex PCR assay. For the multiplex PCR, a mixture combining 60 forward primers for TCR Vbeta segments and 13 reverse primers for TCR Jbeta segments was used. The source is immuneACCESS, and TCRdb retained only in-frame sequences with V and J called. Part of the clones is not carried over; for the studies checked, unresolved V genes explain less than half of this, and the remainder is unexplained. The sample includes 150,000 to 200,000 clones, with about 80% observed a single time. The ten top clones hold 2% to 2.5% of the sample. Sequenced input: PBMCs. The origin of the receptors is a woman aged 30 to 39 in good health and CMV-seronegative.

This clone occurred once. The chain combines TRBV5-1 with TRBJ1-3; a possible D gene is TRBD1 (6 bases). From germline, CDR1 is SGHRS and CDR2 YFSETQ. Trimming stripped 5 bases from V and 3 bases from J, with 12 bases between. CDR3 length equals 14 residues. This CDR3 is CASRTQGDGNTIYF. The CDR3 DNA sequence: TGCGCCAGCAGGACACAGGGCGATGGAAACACCATATATTTT.

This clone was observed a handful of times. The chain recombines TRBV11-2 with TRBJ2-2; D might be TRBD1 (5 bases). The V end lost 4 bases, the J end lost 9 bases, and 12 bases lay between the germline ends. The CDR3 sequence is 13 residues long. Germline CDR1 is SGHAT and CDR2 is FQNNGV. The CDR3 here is CASSSQARRELFF. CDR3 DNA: TGTGCCAGCAGCTCACAGGCCCGGCGGGAGCTGTTTTTT.